The T cell receptor (beta chain) described here comes from a study of blood T cell repertoires in COVID-19. For the study at large: Samples representing acute and convalescent COVID-19 were sourced from the United States, Italy and Spain. Sample material is recorded as cDNA or gDNA derived from T cells, B-cell-depleted T cells, or PBMCs.

This table comes from immunoSEQ multiplex PCR, and its TCRdb copy is limited to in-frame clones, with some not included. This sample has 210,000 or so clones, with approximately 84% found just once. Germline V gives CDR1 MDHEN, CDR2 SYDVKM. This CDR3 contains 14 residues. Trimming left V 3 bases short and J 4 bases short, with 12 bases between. The chain combines TRBV28 with TRBJ1-2; D is perhaps TRBD1 (6 bases). Sequences were obtained from peripheral blood. The TCR comes from a woman in her seventies with active or convalescent COVID-19. In nucleotides, the CDR3 is TGTGCCAGCAGTTTCTCAACAGGGCTCTATGGCTACACCTTC. It codes for CASSFSTGLYGYTF.